Each of the 23 T cell receptor beta chains below was sequenced from the same sample in a study of tumor T cells in aggressive B-cell lymphoma. Method: immunoSEQ multiplex PCR; TCRdb's copy keeps in-frame clones and lacks some. Of 650 to 800 clones listed, 90% are singletons. The specimen sequenced was tumor tissue. These receptors were obtained from an adult with diffuse large B cell lymphoma.

The chain uses TRBV29-1 and TRBJ1-1; 7 positions match TRBD1. CDR1 is SQVTM and CDR2 is ANQGSEA in the germline V gene. The CDR3 has 12 residues. Trimming took 6 bases from V and 5 from J; bases not matched to a gene: 6. This CDR3 reads CSVRGRGTEAFF. The DNA of the CDR3 is TGCAGCGTCCGAGGCAGGGGGACTGAAGCTTTCTTT.

This sequence joins TRBV6-5 and TRBJ1-1; D is unclear. Trimming pared 0 bases from V and 3 bases from J, leaving 11 bases between. Germline-derived CDR1 and CDR2 are MNHEY and SVGAGI. The CDR3 is made up of 15 amino acids. The CDR3 DNA follows: TGTGCCAGCAGTTACTCGAGTGTTAGAGACACTGAAGCTTTCTTT. Translation gives CASSYSSVRDTEAFF.

The chain links TRBV5-5 to TRBJ1-4; D not resolved. The CDR3 is 16 residues long. Germline V CDR1 and CDR2: SGHKS, YYEKEE (reference sequence). V shed 0 bases and J shed 3 bases, with 12 bases lying between them. For the CDR3, the DNA is TGTGCCAGCAGCTTGGCCGCGGGTCAGTCTAATGAAAAACTGTTTTTT. Its protein is CASSLAAGQSNEKLFF.

J is TRBJ2-7 and V is TRBV27, with TRBD1 matching 10 bases. Losses at the gene ends were 6 bases for V and 4 bases for J; bases not matched to a gene: 6. This CDR3 region has 14 residues. Per the germline V gene, CDR1 is MNHEY and CDR2 is SMNVEV (reference sequence). The CDR3 sequence is CASSPGTGVYEQYF. DNA of the CDR3: TGTGCCAGCAGCCCAGGGACAGGGGTTTACGAGCAGTACTTC.

The chain is built from TRBV29-1 and TRBJ1-1, with D maybe TRBD1 (5 bases). CDR3 size: 11 residues. Germline CDR1 SQVTM, CDR2 ANQGSEA. V lost 4 bases to trimming and J lost 5 bases, with 8 bases between them. CDR3 sequence reads: CSVGRGTEAFF. CDR3 in DNA: TGCAGCGTTGGCCGGGGGACTGAAGCTTTCTTT. The full variable domain, with the rest looked up from reference TRBV29-1 and TRBJ1-1, is SAVISQKPSRDICQRGTSLTIQCQVDSQVTMMFWYRQQPGQSLTLIATANQGSEATYESGFVIDKFPISRPNLTFSTLTVSNMSPEDSSIYLCSVGRGTEAFFGQGTRLTVV.

The chain combines TRBV10-3 with TRBJ2-5; maybe TRBD2 (5 bases). Germline lookup yields CDR1 ENHRY and CDR2 SYGVKD. There are 16 residues in the CDR3. Trimming cost V 0 bases and J 11 bases, with 22 bases left between them. As DNA, the CDR3 is TGTGCCATCAGTGAGTCGAACCGGCCCGATAAGGGAGAGCAGTACTTC. It specifies CAISESNRPDKGEQYF.

This chain connects TRBV29-1 to TRBJ2-1; 11 positions match TRBD2. From germline, CDR1 is SQVTM and CDR2 ANQGSEA. The CDR3 loop spans 14 amino acids. V lost 7 bases, J lost 6 bases, and 8 bases stayed unmatched. The CDR3 protein is CSDLGLAVSNEQFF. The CDR3 DNA is TGCAGCGACTTGGGACTAGCGGTATCCAATGAGCAGTTCTTC.

The V gene is TRBV5-1, the J gene TRBJ1-5; perhaps TRBD1 as D (5 bases). This CDR3 spans 14 amino acids. Trimming removed 0 bases at V and 2 bases at J, with 6 bases between. Germline V CDR1 and CDR2: SGHRS, YFSETQ. CDR3 sequence reads: CASSLGGGNQPQHF. CDR3 DNA: TGCGCCAGCAGCTTGGGGGGGGGCAATCAGCCCCAGCATTTT.

The V and J genes are TRBV27 and TRBJ2-7; D remains ambiguous. The CDR3 contains 11 residues. Germline CDR1 is MNHEY and CDR2 is SMNVEV (reference sequence). With 6 bases removed from V and 3 bases from J, the gap between germline ends came to 6 bases. CDR3 amino acids: CASSPIYEQYF. The CDR3 DNA follows: TGTGCCAGCAGCCCCATCTACGAGCAGTACTTC.

The gene calls are TRBV30 and TRBJ1-2, with D possibly being TRBD1 (6 bases). The germline CDR1 and CDR2 sequences are GTSNPN and SVGIG (reference sequence). Deletions cut 0 bases from V and 8 bases from J, with 13 bases between. The CDR3 has 13 amino acids. The DNA for the CDR3 is TGTGCCTGGAGTGTAATGACAGGCAAGGGCTACACCTTC. Encoded protein: CAWSVMTGKGYTF.

This chain connects TRBV6-5 to TRBJ1-6; a possible D gene is TRBD1 (5 bases). The V gene lost 1 base and the J gene lost 8 bases, with 9 bases spanning the gap. CDR3 length equals 14 residues. Germline assignment: CDR1 MNHEY and CDR2 SVGAGI. CDR3 sequence reads: CASSYFGGDSPLHF. DNA for the CDR3: TGTGCCAGCAGTTACTTCGGGGGTGATTCACCCCTCCACTTT.

V is TRBV28 and J is TRBJ2-7; 9 bases are a match to TRBD1. This CDR3 has 15 amino acids. The V segment lost 2 bases and the J segment 6 bases; nucleotides outside the gene matches: 8. In germline, CDR1 is MDHEN, CDR2 SYDVKM. This chain's CDR3 is CASSLGGTGRFEQYF. CDR3 DNA sequence: TGTGCCAGCAGTTTAGGAGGGACAGGGCGGTTCGAGCAGTACTTC.

V gene TRBV4-2 combines with J gene TRBJ1-5; 8 positions match TRBD1. This CDR3 has 16 amino acids. Per the germline V gene, CDR1 is LGHNA and CDR2 is YNFKEQ. Germline trimming cut 1 base from V and 4 bases from J; bases unmatched to any gene: 6. The CDR3 loop is CASSQVDRGGNQPQHF. CDR3 nucleotides: TGTGCCAGCAGCCAAGTCGACAGGGGCGGAAATCAGCCCCAGCATTTT.

Worth noting for this clone: The germline gene is not matched at one end of the junction; a read error may be the cause. The rearrangement uses TRBV12-5 and TRBJ2-2; TRBD2 might be the D (5 bases). The CDR3 is 14 amino acids. CDR1 LGHNT and CDR2 FRNRAP come from the germline V gene. The CDR3 region has the DNA TGTGCTAGTGGTCCTCCGAGATGGCACCGGGGAGCTGTTTTT. Its translation is CASGPPRWHRGAVF.

CDR3 amino acids: CASSPRLARDNEQFF. The CDR3 nucleotides are TGTGCCAGCAGCCCTAGACTAGCCCGGGACAATGAGCAGTTCTTC. This rearrangement joins TRBV4-2 to TRBJ2-1, with 7 nucleotides matching TRBD2. The CDR3 consists of 15 residues. V was pared by 4 bases and J by 5 bases, with 8 bases of the junction left unmatched. The germline CDR1 and CDR2 sequences are LGHNA and YNFKEQ.

V usage is TRBV29-1 and J usage is TRBJ2-1, with D maybe TRBD1 (5 bases). Between the trimmed V and J ends, which lost 1 base and 1 base, there was a span of 11 bases. This CDR3 has 15 residues. Germline loops: CDR1 SQVTM, CDR2 ANQGSEA. The CDR3 here is CSVEGTRESYNEQFF. The CDR3 bases are TGCAGCGTTGAAGGTACCAGGGAATCCTACAATGAGCAGTTCTTC.

The rearrangement links TRBV28 to TRBJ1-2; D is possibly TRBD1 (5 bases). The V gene lost 8 bases and the J gene lost 8 bases, with 15 bases spanning the gap. The CDR3 has 12 amino acids. Germline V gene sequence: CDR1 MDHEN, CDR2 SYDVKM. The CDR3 region is CASQGSWEGYTF. Here the CDR3 DNA reads TGTGCCAGCCAGGGTAGCTGGGAAGGCTACACCTTC.

The chain links TRBV6-5 to TRBJ2-2; possibly TRBD1 for D (5 bases). V was pared by 8 bases and J by 0 bases, with 13 bases between. The V gene's germline CDR1 is MNHEY and CDR2 SVGAGI. The CDR3 sequence is 15 residues long. CDR3 nucleotides: TGTGCCAGCCTTTCTCAACAGGCGAACACCGGGGAGCTGTTTTTT. This encodes CASLSQQANTGELFF.

The V call is TRBV19, the J call TRBJ2-3; 9 bases align to TRBD1. The CDR3 runs 15 residues. Germline CDR1 is LNHDA and CDR2 is SQIVND (reference sequence). J gave up 3 bases and V 5 bases, and 6 bases lay outside the gene matches. CDR3 sequence (DNA): TGTGCCAGTAGTGAACGACAGGGGGAAACAGATACGCAGTATTTT. Translation gives CASSERQGETDTQYF.

V and J are TRBV5-1 and TRBJ2-5; D is perhaps TRBD2 (5 bases). The V gene's germline CDR1 is SGHRS and CDR2 YFSETQ. This CDR3 contains 19 residues. Between the trimmed V and J ends, which lost 0 bases and 5 bases, there was a span of 26 bases. CDR3 residues: CASSLELLVGRVRRETQYF. In nucleotides, the CDR3 is TGCGCCAGCAGCTTGGAGCTACTCGTGGGCAGAGTCCGGAGGGAGACCCAGTACTTC.

Concerning this clone itself: This specimen includes other DNA sequences encoding the same CDR3. The V call is TRBV28, the J call TRBJ2-1; 9 nucleotides line up with TRBD2. Per the germline V gene, CDR1 is MDHEN and CDR2 is SYDVKM. After removal of 2 bases from V and 2 bases from J, the junction contained 1 base not matched to a gene. CDR3 length: 15 amino acids. The CDR3 spells CASSLTSGPYNEQFF. In DNA form, the CDR3 reads TGTGCCAGCAGTTTAACTAGCGGGCCCTACAATGAGCAGTTCTTC.

V usage is TRBV6-1 and J usage is TRBJ1-1, with D possibly matching TRBD1 (6 bases). The CDR3 loop spans 13 amino acids. Trimming stripped 4 bases from V and 4 bases from J, with 10 bases between. The germline V gene encodes CDR1 MNHNS and CDR2 SASEGT. The DNA for the CDR3 is TGTGCCAGCAGTGCTTCCAGGGGCACTGAAGCTTTCTTT. It translates to CASSASRGTEAFF.

As concerns this clone: The junction departs from the called germline gene at one end, perhaps through a read error. V gene TRBV5-1 combines with J gene TRBJ2-5; tentatively, D is TRBD1 (6 bases). CDR1 is SGHRS, CDR2 YFSETQ, per germline. This CDR3 is built from 15 residues. The CDR3 DNA reads TGCGCCAGCAGCTTGGCCTGGACAGTCCAAGAGACCCAATACTTC. This encodes CASSLAWTVQETQYF.